Shown below are 17 T cell receptor beta chains from a single sample sequenced in a study of tissue T cells after allogeneic stem cell transplantation. Libraries were prepared by immunoSEQ multiplex PCR; TCRdb keeps only in-frame clonotypes and omits some of them. The repertoire has around 28,000 clones, 65% to 90% of them found once; the top ten carry roughly 3.5%. The sample in question was blood, obtained before transplantation. Receptors were obtained from a woman between 18 and 55 years old who later had graft-versus-host disease after an allogeneic stem cell transplant.

The chain is built from TRBV12-3 or TRBV12-4 and TRBJ1-2; D gene uncertain. This CDR3 has 12 residues. V was cut by 2 bases and J by 4 bases, with 5 bases left in between. The CDR3 loop reads CASSLIRYGYTF. As DNA, the CDR3 is TGTGCCAGCAGTTTAATCCGCTATGGCTACACCTTC.

Written as DNA, the CDR3 is TGTGCCAGCAGCTTAGGGTCCTACGAGCAGTACTTC. This sequence encodes CASSLGSYEQYF. V and J are TRBV7-9 and TRBJ2-7; D is uncertain. Trimming stripped 1 base from V and 1 base from J, with 2 bases between. Germline assignment: CDR1 SEHNR and CDR2 FQNEAQ (reference sequence). The CDR3 consists of 12 residues.

The chain joins TRBV4-1 to TRBJ1-6, with a tentative D call TRBD1 (5 bases). The CDR3 consists of 16 residues. V lost 1 base and J lost 6, with 13 bases in between. Germline V gives CDR1 MGHRA, CDR2 YSYEKL. The CDR3 here is CASSQVVSQANSPLHF. Here the CDR3 DNA reads TGCGCCAGCAGCCAAGTTGTGTCACAGGCTAATTCACCCCTCCACTTT.

The rearrangement joins TRBV5-5 to TRBJ1-1, with D possibly TRBD1 on 6 matching bases. The CDR3 runs to 15 residues. The V gene's germline CDR1 is SGHKS and CDR2 YYEKEE (reference sequence). The germline V and J ends were trimmed by 2 bases and 4 bases, with 15 bases remaining between them. CDR3 DNA sequence: TGTGCCAGCAGCTTTCAGGGGTCAGGTTTCACTGAAGCTTTCTTT. It codes for CASSFQGSGFTEAFF.

This clone was detected only once. The chain combines TRBV29-1 with TRBJ1-1, with D perhaps TRBD1 (6 bases). CDR3 length: 14 residues. V was cut by 1 base and J by 4 bases, with 13 bases left in between. Germline V gene lookup returns CDR1 SQVTM and CDR2 ANQGSEA. The CDR3 here is CSVEGGDIFTEAFF. CDR3 coding DNA: TGCAGCGTTGAAGGGGGGGACATCTTCACTGAAGCTTTCTTT.

The chain couples TRBV5-5 to TRBJ2-5; D not certain. CDR3 length equals 12 residues. The germline CDR1 and CDR2 sequences are SGHKS and YYEKEE (reference sequence). Trimming left V 4 bases short and J 7 bases short, with 11 bases between. This CDR3 is CASSTNSWTQYF. In DNA, the CDR3 is TGTGCCAGCAGCACCAATAGCTGGACCCAGTACTTC.

The rearrangement joins TRBV11-1 to TRBJ2-4; 9 bases are a match to TRBD1. The CDR3 has 16 amino acids. V shed 5 bases and J 0 bases; nucleotides not matched to a gene: 5. Germline-derived CDR1 and CDR2 are SGHAT and FQDESV (reference sequence). For the CDR3, the DNA is TGTGCCAGCAGCAGGGACAGGGTTATAGCCAAAAACATTCAGTACTTC. The encoded protein is CASSRDRVIAKNIQYF.

This chain joins TRBV7-9 and TRBJ2-1; 7 nucleotides match TRBD2. CDR1 SEHNR and CDR2 FQNEAQ come from the germline V gene (reference sequence). J was trimmed by 8 bases and V by 2 bases; bases with no gene match: 9. The CDR3 spans 15 residues. The CDR3 bases are TGTGCCAGCAGCTTACCGGGCGGGAGTGAGGATGAGCAGTTCTTC. Translating it yields CASSLPGGSEDEQFF.

The chain recombines TRBV4-3 with TRBJ1-1; 8 nucleotides align to TRBD1. The V and J ends lost 4 bases and 4 bases, in that order; junction bases with no gene match: 5. Germline CDR1 and CDR2: LGHNA and YSLEER. The CDR3 sequence is 14 residues long. The CDR3 sequence: CASSRGQGATEAFF. The CDR3 region has the DNA TGCGCCAGCAGCCGTGGACAGGGCGCCACTGAAGCTTTCTTT.

The chain recombines TRBV25-1 with TRBJ1-2; D not resolved. Deletions cut 4 bases from V and 8 bases from J, with 14 bases between. The germline CDR1 and CDR2 sequences are MGHDK and SYGVNS. This CDR3 comprises 13 residues. The chain's CDR3 is CASSVPAGIGYTF. CDR3 DNA: TGTGCCAGCAGTGTGCCAGCCGGGATCGGCTACACCTTC.

Relative to its sample, this clone is medium-sized. The chain recombines TRBV2 with TRBJ1-5, with D tentatively TRBD1 (5 bases). The CDR3 consists of 15 residues. Trimming removed 4 bases at V and 6 bases at J, with 16 bases between. Germline V gene data show CDR1 as SNHLY and CDR2 as FYNNEI. CDR3 sequence: CASSGGAVGSQPQHF. For the CDR3, the DNA is TGTGCCAGCAGTGGCGGGGCAGTGGGTAGTCAGCCCCAGCATTTT.

The chain recombines TRBV5-1 with TRBJ1-1; D is possibly TRBD1 (6 bases). Deletions cut 4 bases from V and 4 bases from J, with 14 bases between. CDR3 length equals 14 residues. Germline V gene sequence: CDR1 SGHRS, CDR2 YFSETQ. DNA of the CDR3: TGCGCCAGCAGCACGGTAGGGACACTCACTGAAGCTTTCTTT. Translated, it gives CASSTVGTLTEAFF. The variable domain in full, completed from reference TRBV5-1 and TRBJ1-1, reads KAGVTQTPRYLIKTRGQQVTLSCSPISGHRSVSWYQQTPGQGLQFLFEYFSETQRNKGNFPGRFSGRQFSNSRSEMNVSTLELGDSALYLCASSTVGTLTEAFFGQGTRLTVV.

The rearrangement uses TRBV6-4 and TRBJ2-3, with TRBD1 identical over 7 bases. The V gene end was trimmed by 3 bases and the J gene end by 6 bases; junction bases not matched to a gene: 18. Germline assignment: CDR1 MRHNA and CDR2 SNTAGT. This CDR3 region has 18 residues. CDR3 bases: TGTGCCAGCAGTGAAACCTTTGCGACAGGGCAATCTATGGATACGCAGTATTTT. The encoded protein is CASSETFATGQSMDTQYF.

CDR3 sequence: CASSFLPTGVNTEAFF. In DNA, the CDR3 is TGTGCCAGCAGTTTTCTCCCTACAGGTGTGAACACTGAAGCTTTCTTT. The chain employs TRBV6-5 and TRBJ1-1; tentatively, D is TRBD1 (5 bases). Germline V gene data show CDR1 as MNHEY and CDR2 as SVGAGI. The CDR3 spans 16 residues. V lost 4 bases and J 0 bases, leaving 15 bases between the germline ends.

V and J are TRBV14 and TRBJ2-4; possible D gene TRBD2, 5 bases. V was shortened by 1 base and J by 8 bases, with 9 bases between the two germline ends. CDR1 and CDR2 from the germline V gene are SGHDN and FVKESK. The CDR3 spans 13 residues. This chain's CDR3 is CASSQATTYIQYF. CDR3 bases: TGTGCCAGCAGCCAAGCGACTACCTACATTCAGTACTTC.

This chain joins TRBV6-2 or TRBV6-3 and TRBJ2-3; either TRBD1 or TRBD2 may supply D (5 bases each). There are 13 residues in the CDR3. V was clipped by 6 bases and J by 3 bases, with 10 bases between them. Germline V gives CDR1 MNHEY, CDR2 SVGEGT. The CDR3 nucleotides are TGTGCCAGCAGCTGGGGCGGGACAGATACGCAGTATTTT. This translates into CASSWGGTDTQYF.

This clone was counted once. The chain uses TRBV11-3 and TRBJ2-7; 7 nucleotides line up with TRBD1. CDR1 and CDR2 (germline): SGHNT, YENEEA. V lost 1 base to trimming and J lost 3 bases; unmatched junction nucleotides: 6. The CDR3 extends over 15 amino acids. The CDR3 DNA reads TGTGCCAGCAGCTTAGGGACAGGAGGAAACTACGAGCAGTACTTC. This encodes CASSLGTGGNYEQYF.